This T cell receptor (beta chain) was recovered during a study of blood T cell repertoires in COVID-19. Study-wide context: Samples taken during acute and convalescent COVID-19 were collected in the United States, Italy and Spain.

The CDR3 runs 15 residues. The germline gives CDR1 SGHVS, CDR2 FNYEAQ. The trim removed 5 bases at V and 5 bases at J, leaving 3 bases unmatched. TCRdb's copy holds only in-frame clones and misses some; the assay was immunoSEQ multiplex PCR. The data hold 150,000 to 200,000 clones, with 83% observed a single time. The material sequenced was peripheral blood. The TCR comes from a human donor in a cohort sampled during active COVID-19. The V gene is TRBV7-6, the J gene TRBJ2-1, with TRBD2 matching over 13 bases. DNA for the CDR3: TGTGCCAGCAGCCAGACTAGCGGGGGGAACAATGAGCAGTTCTTC. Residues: CASSQTSGGNNEQFF.